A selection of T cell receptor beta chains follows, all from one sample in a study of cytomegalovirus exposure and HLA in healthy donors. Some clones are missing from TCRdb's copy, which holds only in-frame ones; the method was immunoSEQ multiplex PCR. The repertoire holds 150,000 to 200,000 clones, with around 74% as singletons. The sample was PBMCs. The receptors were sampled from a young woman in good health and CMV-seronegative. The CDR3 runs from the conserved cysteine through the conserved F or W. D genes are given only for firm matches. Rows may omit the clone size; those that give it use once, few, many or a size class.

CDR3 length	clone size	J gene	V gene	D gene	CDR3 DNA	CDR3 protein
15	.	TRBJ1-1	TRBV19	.	TGTGCCAGTAGTATAGTTATTTTGGGCAGCCCTGAAGCTTTCTTT	CASSIVILGSPEAFF
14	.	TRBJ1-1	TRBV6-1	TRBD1	TGTGCCAGCAGTACCGTGGACAGGGCCACTGAAGCTTTCTTT	CASSTVDRATEAFF
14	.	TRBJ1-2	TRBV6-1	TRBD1	TGTGCCAGCAGTTGGGGGACAGGGGGTGGCGGCTACACCTTC	CASSWGTGGGGYTF
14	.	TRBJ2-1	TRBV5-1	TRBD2	TGCGCCAGCAGCTTGGAGCGGGGCTACAATGAGCAGTTCTTC	CASSLERGYNEQFF
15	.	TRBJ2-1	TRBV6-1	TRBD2	TGTGCCAGCAGTGCGACTAGCGGGGTGGGCAATGAGCAGTTCTTC	CASSATSGVGNEQFF
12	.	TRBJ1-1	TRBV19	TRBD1	TGTGCCAGTACCCACCGGGACAGAGGAGCTTTCTTT	CASTHRDRGAFF
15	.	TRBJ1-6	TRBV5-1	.	TGCGCCAGCAGCTTGTCGGGTCAGTATAATTCACCCCTCCACTTT	CASSLSGQYNSPLHF
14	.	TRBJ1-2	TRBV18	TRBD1	TGTGCCAGCTCACTTACGGGACAGGGGCGAGGCTACACCTTC	CASSLTGQGRGYTF
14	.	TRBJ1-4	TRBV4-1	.	TGCGCCAGCAGCCCCACAGGGTTTGGGGAAAAACTGTTTTTT	CASSPTGFGEKLFF
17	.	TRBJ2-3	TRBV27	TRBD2	TGTGCCAGCCGCTGGACTAGCGGGGGGGGAACCACAGATACGCAGTATTTT	CASRWTSGGGTTDTQYF
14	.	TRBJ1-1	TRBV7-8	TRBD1	TGTGCCAGCAGCTTGGGGGACAGGGACACTGAAGCTTTCTTT	CASSLGDRDTEAFF
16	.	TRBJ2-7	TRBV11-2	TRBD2	TGTGCCAGCAGCCCAGGGACTAGCGGGGGGGCTTACGAGCAGTACTTC	CASSPGTSGGAYEQYF
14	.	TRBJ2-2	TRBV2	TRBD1	TGTGCCAGCAGTGCAGACAGGGACCCCGGGGAGCTGTTTTTT	CASSADRDPGELFF
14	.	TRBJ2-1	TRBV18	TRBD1	TGTGCCAGCTCAAGTGGGACAGTCTACAATGAGCAGTTCTTC	CASSSGTVYNEQFF
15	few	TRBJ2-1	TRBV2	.	TGTGCCAGCAGTGTTTCTTCAGGGGCCTACAATGAGCAGTTCTTC	CASSVSSGAYNEQFF
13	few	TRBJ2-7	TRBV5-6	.	TGTGCCAGCAGCTCAGATCTTTCCTACGAGCAGTACTTC	CASSSDLSYEQYF
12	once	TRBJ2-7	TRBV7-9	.	TGTGCCAGCAGCTTAGGGGGGCAAGAGCAGTACTTC	CASSLGGQEQYF
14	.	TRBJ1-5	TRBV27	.	TGTGCCAGCAGTTTAGCCAGGGGTGATCAGCCCCAGCATTTT	CASSLARGDQPQHF
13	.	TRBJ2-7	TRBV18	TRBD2	TGTGCCAGCTCACGGGAGGGTCCCGACGAGCAGTACTTC	CASSREGPDEQYF
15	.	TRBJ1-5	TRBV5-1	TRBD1	TGCGCCAGCAGCCTAGGGACAGGGTCCAATCAGCCCCAGCATTTT	CASSLGTGSNQPQHF
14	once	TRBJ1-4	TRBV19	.	TGTGCCAGTAGTAGCACTGCAACTAATGAAAAACTGTTTTTT	CASSSTATNEKLFF
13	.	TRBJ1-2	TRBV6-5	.	TGTGCCAGCAGCCTAGGGGGAGGGTATGGCTACACCTTC	CASSLGGGYGYTF
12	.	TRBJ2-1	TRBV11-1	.	TGTGCCAGCAGCCCCTTCCCCCCTGAGCAGTTCTTC	CASSPFPPEQFF
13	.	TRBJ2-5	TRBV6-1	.	TGTGCCAGCATCAATTCAGGGTCGGAGACCCAGTACTTC	CASINSGSETQYF
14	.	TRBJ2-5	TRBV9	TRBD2	TGTGCCAGGGCCGGGCGGGGGGGCTGGGAGACCCAGTACTTC	CARAGRGGWETQYF
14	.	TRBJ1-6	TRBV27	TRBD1	TGTGCCAGCACCCTGGGGACAGGGGATTCACCCCTCCACTTT	CASTLGTGDSPLHF
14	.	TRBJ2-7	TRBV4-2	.	TGTGCCAGCAGCCTAGGGGGTCTCACCTACGAGCAGTACTTC	CASSLGGLTYEQYF
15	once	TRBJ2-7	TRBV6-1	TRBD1	TGTGCCAGCAGTGAAGAGGGGACAGGGGCCTACGAGCAGTACTTC	CASSEEGTGAYEQYF
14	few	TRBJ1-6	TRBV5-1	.	TGCGCCAGCAGCCGTGGAGAAGGCCTTTCACCCCTCCACTTT	CASSRGEGLSPLHF
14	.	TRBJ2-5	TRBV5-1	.	TGCGCCAGCAGCAAAACCGGGAGACAAGAGACCCAGTACTTC	CASSKTGRQETQYF
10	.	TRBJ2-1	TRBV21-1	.	TGTGCCAGACCCCGAGCGGAGCAGTTCTTC	CARPRAEQFF
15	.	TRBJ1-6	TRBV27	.	TGTGCCAGCAAGGTGTTTAGCACCTATAATTCACCCCTCCACTTT	CASKVFSTYNSPLHF
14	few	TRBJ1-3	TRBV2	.	TGTGCCAGCAGTGAGTGGGGCGCGGGAAACACCATATATTTT	CASSEWGAGNTIYF
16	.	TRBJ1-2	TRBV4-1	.	TGCGCCAGCAGCCGCGTCCAAGAGTTGCCTAACTATGGCTACACCTTC	CASSRVQELPNYGYTF
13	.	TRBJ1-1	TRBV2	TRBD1	TGTGCCAGCAGTCAACTGACAGGGAGTGTAGCTTTCTTT	CASSQLTGSVAFF
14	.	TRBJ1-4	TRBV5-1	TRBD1	TGCGCCAGCAGCGCGGGACAGGGGAATGAAAAACTGTTTTTT	CASSAGQGNEKLFF
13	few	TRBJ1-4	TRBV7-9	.	TGTGCCGGAAGCTATGCCGGAGTGGAAAAACTGTTTTTT	CAGSYAGVEKLFF
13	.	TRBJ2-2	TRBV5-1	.	TGCGCCAGCAGCCCTAGGGGAACCGGGGAGCTGTTTTTT	CASSPRGTGELFF
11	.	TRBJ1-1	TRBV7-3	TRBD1	TGTGCCAGCAGCTCCGGACAGGTGTCTTTCTTT	CASSSGQVSFF
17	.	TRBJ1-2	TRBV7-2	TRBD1	TGTGCCAGCAGCTTATTCTCCGCGGGACAGGGGTTCTATGGCTACACCTTC	CASSLFSAGQGFYGYTF
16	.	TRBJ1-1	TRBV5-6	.	TGTGCCAGCAGCTTTGGGGCAGGGGTTTGGGTCACTGAAGCTTTCTTT	CASSFGAGVWVTEAFF
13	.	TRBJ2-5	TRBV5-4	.	TGTGCCAGCAGCTCGTCCCAGGAGGGGACCCAGTACTTC	CASSSSQEGTQYF
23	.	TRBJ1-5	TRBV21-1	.	TGTGCCAGCAGCTCGGACGGAAAGAGATTTCGGGACAGGGGAAGGGATAGCAATCAGCCCCAGCATTTT	CASSSDGKRFRDRGRDSNQPQHF
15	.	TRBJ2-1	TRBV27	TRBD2	TGTGCCAGCAGTTCCCCAGCGGGGGTGTACAATGAGCAGTTCTTC	CASSSPAGVYNEQFF
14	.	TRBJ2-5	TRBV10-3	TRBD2	TGTGCCATCCGGGCCGGACTAGCGGGAGAGACCCAGTACTTC	CAIRAGLAGETQYF
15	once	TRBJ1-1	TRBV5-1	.	TGCGCCAGCAGCTTGGCGGCGGGGGCGGGCACTGAAGCTTTCTTT	CASSLAAGAGTEAFF
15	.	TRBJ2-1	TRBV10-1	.	TGCGCCAGCAGTCCCGGACTCTCCTCCTACAATGAGCAGTTCTTC	CASSPGLSSYNEQFF
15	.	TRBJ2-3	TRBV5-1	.	TGCGCCAGCAGGGCTAGGGAGAGGGCCACAGATACGCAGTATTTT	CASRARERATDTQYF
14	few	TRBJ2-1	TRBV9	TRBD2	TGTGCCAGCAGCGGTCGGACTAGCGGCAATGAGCAGTTCTTC	CASSGRTSGNEQFF